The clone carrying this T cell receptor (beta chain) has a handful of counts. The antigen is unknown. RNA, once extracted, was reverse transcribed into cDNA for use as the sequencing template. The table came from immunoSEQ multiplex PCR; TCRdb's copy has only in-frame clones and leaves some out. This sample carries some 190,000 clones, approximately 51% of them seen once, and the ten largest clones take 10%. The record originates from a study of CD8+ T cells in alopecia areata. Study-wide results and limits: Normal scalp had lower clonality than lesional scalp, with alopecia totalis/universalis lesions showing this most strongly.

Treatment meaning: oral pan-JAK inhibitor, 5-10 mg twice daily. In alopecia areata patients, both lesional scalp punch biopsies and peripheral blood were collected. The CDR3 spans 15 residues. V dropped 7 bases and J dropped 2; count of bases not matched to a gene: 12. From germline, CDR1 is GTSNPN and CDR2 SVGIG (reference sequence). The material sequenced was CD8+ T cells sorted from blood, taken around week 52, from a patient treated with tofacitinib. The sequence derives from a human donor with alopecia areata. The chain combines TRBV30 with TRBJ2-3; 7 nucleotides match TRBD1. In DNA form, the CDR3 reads TGTGCCTCAAGAGGGGGCTACCCTAACACAGATACGCAGTATTTT. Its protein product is CASRGGYPNTDTQYF.